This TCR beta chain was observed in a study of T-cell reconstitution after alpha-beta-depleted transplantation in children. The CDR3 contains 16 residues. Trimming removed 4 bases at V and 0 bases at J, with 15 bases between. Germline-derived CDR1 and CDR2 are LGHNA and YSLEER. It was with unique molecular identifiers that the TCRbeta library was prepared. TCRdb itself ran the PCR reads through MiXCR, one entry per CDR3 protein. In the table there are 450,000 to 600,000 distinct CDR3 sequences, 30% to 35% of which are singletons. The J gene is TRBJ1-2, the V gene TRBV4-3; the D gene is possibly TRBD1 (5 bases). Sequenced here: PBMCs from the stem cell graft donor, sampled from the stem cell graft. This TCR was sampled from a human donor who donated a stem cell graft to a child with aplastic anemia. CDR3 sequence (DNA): TGCGCCAGCAGCCTAGCTTCCGGACATGCTAACTATGGCTACACCTTC. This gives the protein CASSLASGHANYGYTF.